This T cell receptor (beta chain) was found in a study of shared clonotypes between healthy human individuals. About the study: Donors were a couple of women and a few men aged 18 to 49. Each donor contributed plates that comprised three CD4 naive, three CD4 memory, two CD8 naive and one CD8 memory.

V gave up 10 bases and J gave up 0 bases; unmatched junction bases: 3. Germline loops: CDR1 SNHLY, CDR2 FYNNEI. The CDR3 has 14 amino acids. Using roughly 200 ng DNA, about 30,000 T cell genomes, the sorted-subset replicate PCRs were run. Per the original data handling: From ImmunoSEQ came sequences covering only the junction and carrying no quality scores, so filtering differed. Sequenced by immunoSEQ multiplex PCR; TCRdb stores in-frame clones only, minus some. That table furnishes V, J and clone size, whereas the DNA furnished D and trimming. The sample carries about 2.4 million clones, 93% recorded once. This clone has a single count.

This clonotype was sampled from a man aged 18 to 30 in good health. Some clones in this sample may be carry-over from other donors' samples. Sequences were obtained from naive CD4+ T cells from PBMCs. The sample's subset: CD45RA+ positively selected. The V gene is TRBV2, the J gene TRBJ2-2; 9 positions agree with TRBD1. The CDR3 sequence is CATHRGPNTGELFF. In DNA form, the CDR3 reads TGTGCCACACACAGGGGGCCGAACACCGGGGAGCTGTTTTTT.